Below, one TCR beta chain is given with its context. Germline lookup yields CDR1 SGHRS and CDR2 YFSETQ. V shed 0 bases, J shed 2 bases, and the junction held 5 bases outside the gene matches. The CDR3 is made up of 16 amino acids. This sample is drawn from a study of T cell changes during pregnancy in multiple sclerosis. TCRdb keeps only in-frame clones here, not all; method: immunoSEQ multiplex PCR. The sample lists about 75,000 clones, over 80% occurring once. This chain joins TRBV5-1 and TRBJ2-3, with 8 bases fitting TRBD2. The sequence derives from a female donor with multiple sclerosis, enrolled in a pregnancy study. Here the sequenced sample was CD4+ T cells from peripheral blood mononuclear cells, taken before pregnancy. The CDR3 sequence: CASSLVSGSITDTQYF. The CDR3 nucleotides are TGCGCCAGCAGCTTGGTCAGCGGGAGTATCACAGATACGCAGTATTTT. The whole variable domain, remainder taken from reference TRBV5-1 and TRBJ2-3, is KAGVTQTPRYLIKTRGQQVTLSCSPISGHRSVSWYQQTPGQGLQFLFEYFSETQRNKGNFPGRFSGRQFSNSRSEMNVSTLELGDSALYLCASSLVSGSITDTQYFGPGTRLTVL.